Following are 29 T cell receptor beta chains from one sample sequenced in a study of shared clonotypes between healthy human individuals (dated by TCRdb to 2018 to 2021). The protocol used for the library was the immunoSEQ multiplex PCR assay. The table was pulled from immuneACCESS by TCRdb, which kept in-frame rearrangements only. Such tables lose some clones; where checked, under half of the loss comes from unresolved V genes, and the rest has no known cause. This sample gives some 1.4 million clones in total; around 95% of them show up just once. Over 1% of the sample is held by the ten biggest clonotypes. Sample: naive CD4+ T cells sorted from blood. In light of the paper, this sample's cell subset or site label describes: CD45RA+ positively selected. The receptors shown here come from a young man in good health.

The gene calls are TRBV2 and TRBJ1-3, with D possibly being TRBD1 (6 bases). The V end was cut by 5 bases, the J end by 0 bases, with 11 bases between. Germline values: CDR1 SNHLY, CDR2 FYNNEI. This CDR3 contains 15 residues. CDR3 DNA sequence: TGTGCCAGCAGTATGACAGGCGGCTCTGGAAACACCATATATTTT. Its translation: CASSMTGGSGNTIYF. Full variable domain (missing parts from reference TRBV2 and TRBJ1-3): EPEVTQTPSHQVTQMGQEVILRCVPISNHLYFYWYRQILGQKVEFLVSFYNNEISEKSEIFDDQFSVERPDGSNFTLKIRSTKLEDSAMYFCASSMTGGSGNTIYFGEGSWLTVV.

The chain links TRBV14 to TRBJ2-1; D not resolved. The length of the CDR3 is 12 residues. The germline gives CDR1 SGHDN, CDR2 FVKESK. The V gene lost 1 base and the J gene lost 10 bases, with 8 bases spanning the gap. CDR3 in amino acids: CASSQVTIEQFF. The DNA of the CDR3 is TGTGCCAGCAGCCAAGTGACGATCGAGCAGTTCTTC. The complete variable domain, with remaining parts taken from reference TRBV14 and TRBJ2-1, reads EAGVTQFPSHSVIEKGQTVTLRCDPISGHDNLYWYRRVMGKEIKFLLHFVKESKQDESGMPNNRFLAERTGGTYSTLKVQPAELEDSGVYFCASSQVTIEQFFGPGTRLTVL.

V is TRBV29-1 and J is TRBJ2-2; the D gene is possibly TRBD1 (6 bases). The CDR3 sequence is 14 residues long. The germline gives CDR1 SQVTM, CDR2 ANQGSEA. Trimming took 4 bases from V and 1 from J, leaving 10 bases between them. Written as DNA, the CDR3 is TGCAGCGTTGGGGGGACATTGAACACCGGGGAGCTGTTTTTT. Encoded protein: CSVGGTLNTGELFF.

This clone was seen once. The V and J genes are TRBV4-3 and TRBJ1-3; D is undetermined. Germline CDR1 and CDR2: LGHNA and YSLEER. This CDR3 spans 13 amino acids. V shed 1 base and J shed 7 bases, with 8 bases lying between them. CDR3 in amino acids: CASSQAYPNTIYF. CDR3 nucleotide sequence: TGCGCCAGCAGCCAAGCTTACCCGAACACCATATATTTT.

The CDR3 reads CASSATGTGSSEAFF. The CDR3 region has the DNA TGTGCCAGCAGCGCAACCGGGACAGGGTCTAGTGAAGCTTTCTTT. The chain links TRBV9 to TRBJ1-1; TRBD1 matches at 9 bases. Germline CDR1 reads SGDLS; CDR2 reads YYNGEE. The junction had 10 bases not matched to a gene; V was cut back by 3 bases and J by 7 bases. The CDR3 has 15 amino acids.

The chain employs TRBV11-2 and TRBJ2-7; the D gene is possibly TRBD1 (5 bases). Trimming pared 1 base from V and 0 bases from J, leaving 10 bases between. Germline V gives CDR1 SGHAT, CDR2 FQNNGV. The CDR3 loop spans 15 amino acids. The CDR3: CASSLGWGLSYEQYF. CDR3 DNA sequence: TGTGCCAGCAGCTTAGGATGGGGCCTCTCCTACGAGCAGTACTTC.

The rearrangement links TRBV6-6 to TRBJ2-7; 11 bases fit TRBD1. After removal of 6 bases from V and 0 bases from J, the junction contained 4 bases not matched to a gene. This CDR3 spans 15 amino acids. Germline CDR1 and CDR2: MNHNY and SVGAGI (reference sequence). The CDR3 here is CASRGDRGISYEQYF. In DNA, the CDR3 is TGTGCCAGCAGAGGGGACAGGGGGATCTCCTACGAGCAGTACTTC.

The CDR3 nucleotides are TGTGCCACCAGTGATGGGACCCAGTACTTC. This translates into CATSDGTQYF. The chain is built from TRBV15 and TRBJ2-5; D is unresolved. The V end lost 6 bases, the J end lost 7 bases, and 6 bases lay between the germline ends. The CDR3 has 10 amino acids. The germline V gene encodes CDR1 LNHNV and CDR2 YYDKDF (reference sequence).

V usage is TRBV7-9 and J usage is TRBJ2-3; no firm D call. The CDR3 has 12 residues. CDR1 and CDR2 from the germline V gene are SEHNR and FQNEAQ (reference sequence). V gave up 3 bases and J gave up 4 bases, with 5 bases separating them. The CDR3 region has the DNA TGTGCCAGCAGCTTTACGGCAGATACGCAGTATTTT. Translation: CASSFTADTQYF.

The chain recombines TRBV5-1 with TRBJ2-7; 10 bases fit TRBD1. The length of the CDR3 is 15 residues. V shed 4 bases and J 3 bases; nucleotides not matched to a gene: 7. Germline values: CDR1 SGHRS, CDR2 YFSETQ. The DNA for the CDR3 is TGCGCCAGCAGCCCCACCGGACAGGGGGTCTACGAGCAGTACTTC. Translated: CASSPTGQGVYEQYF.

J is TRBJ2-2 and V is TRBV5-1; weak D call: TRBD2 (6 bases). V gave up 0 bases and J gave up 4 bases, with 13 bases separating them. The CDR3 has 16 amino acids. Germline CDR1 and CDR2: SGHRS and YFSETQ. The CDR3: CASSLGPGLTTGELFF. DNA for the CDR3: TGCGCCAGCAGCTTGGGGCCGGGACTTACCACCGGGGAGCTGTTTTTT.

The V gene is TRBV7-2, the J gene TRBJ1-4; D might be TRBD1 (6 bases). The CDR3 loop spans 16 amino acids. V dropped 4 bases and J dropped 2 bases, with 14 bases sitting between them. Germline V gives CDR1 SGHTA, CDR2 FQGNSA. Here the CDR3 reads CASSSGPRGTNEKLFF. CDR3 DNA: TGTGCCAGCAGCTCAGGTCCGAGGGGGACTAATGAAAAACTGTTTTTT.

V usage is TRBV11-2 and J usage is TRBJ2-1; D is unresolved. The V end was cut by 11 bases, the J end by 0 bases, with 8 bases between. The CDR3 has 12 residues. Germline CDR1 SGHAT, CDR2 FQNNGV. CDR3 sequence reads: CASQPSYNEQFF. The DNA for the CDR3 is TGTGCCTCACAACCCTCCTACAATGAGCAGTTCTTC.

The CDR3 DNA is TGCGCCAGCAACGATGAGGGAGTCTGGGGGACCCAGTACTTC. Translation gives CASNDEGVWGTQYF. The chain combines TRBV5-1 with TRBJ2-5; perhaps TRBD2 as D (5 bases). Germline loops: CDR1 SGHRS, CDR2 YFSETQ. V was cut by 6 bases and J by 7 bases, with 19 bases left in between. CDR3 length: 14 amino acids.

V is TRBV7-8 and J is TRBJ1-4; TRBD1 agrees at 8 bases. The V and J ends lost 2 bases and 8 bases, in that order; junction bases with no gene match: 10. CDR3 length: 16 amino acids. Germline CDR1 reads SGHVS; CDR2 reads FQNEAQ. The CDR3 DNA is TGTGCCAGCAGCTTACCCCCCAGGGGGCGAGAAGAAAAACTGTTTTTT. Amino acids: CASSLPPRGREEKLFF.

Worth noting for this clone: The junction departs from germline at one end; a sequencing error may be responsible. The chain uses TRBV2 and TRBJ1-1; tentative D call: TRBD1 (5 bases). Germline CDR1 SNHLY, CDR2 FYNNEI. There are 12 residues in the CDR3. Here the CDR3 reads CASREGGRVAFF. CDR3 DNA: TGTGCCAGCAGAGAAGGCGGCAGGGTGGCTTTCTTT. Full variable domain (missing parts from reference TRBV2 and TRBJ1-1): EPEVTQTPSHQVTQMGQEVILRCVPISNHLYFYWYRQILGQKVEFLVSFYNNEISEKSEIFDDQFSVERPDGSNFTLKIRSTKLEDSAMYFCASREGGRVAFFGQGTRLTVV.

V gene TRBV7-8 combines with J gene TRBJ2-5; 7 bases map to TRBD2. The CDR3 contains 16 residues. The V gene end was trimmed by 5 bases and the J gene end by 4 bases; junction bases not matched to a gene: 13. Germline assignment: CDR1 SGHVS and CDR2 FQNEAQ. The CDR3 loop is CASSATRTSAGETQYF. In DNA, the CDR3 is TGTGCCAGCAGCGCTACTAGAACTAGCGCGGGAGAGACCCAGTACTTC.

In regard to this clone: Other DNA sequences in this sample translate to the same CDR3. The chain employs TRBV5-1 and TRBJ2-7; tentatively, D is TRBD1 or TRBD2 (5 bases each). V shed 2 bases and J shed 2 bases, with 14 bases lying between them. CDR1 and CDR2 from the germline V gene are SGHRS and YFSETQ. The CDR3 is 15 residues long. CDR3 sequence reads: CASSLDGGPTYEQYF. The CDR3 DNA sequence: TGCGCCAGCAGCTTAGATGGGGGACCGACCTACGAGCAGTACTTC. The entire variable domain, with the rest obtained from reference TRBV5-1 and TRBJ2-7, is as follows: KAGVTQTPRYLIKTRGQQVTLSCSPISGHRSVSWYQQTPGQGLQFLFEYFSETQRNKGNFPGRFSGRQFSNSRSEMNVSTLELGDSALYLCASSLDGGPTYEQYFGPGTRLTVT.

The J gene is TRBJ2-2, the V gene TRBV5-6; the D gene is possibly TRBD1 (5 bases). CDR1 and CDR2 (germline): SGHDT, YYEEEE. Trimming cost V 4 bases and J 1 base, with 17 bases left between them. The CDR3 runs 17 residues. CDR3 nucleotides: TGTGCCAGCAGCCCCAATGGTGGACACTTGAACACCGGGGAGCTGTTTTTT. This sequence encodes CASSPNGGHLNTGELFF.

The chain is built from TRBV7-8 and TRBJ2-7; D is perhaps TRBD1 (6 bases). The germline V and J ends were trimmed by 1 base and 5 bases, with 12 bases remaining between them. The CDR3 extends over 14 amino acids. Germline CDR1 and CDR2: SGHVS and FQNEAQ. CDR3 in amino acids: CASSLDRVGNEQYF. The CDR3 region has the DNA TGTGCCAGCAGCTTAGACAGGGTAGGAAACGAGCAGTACTTC.

V and J are TRBV5-1 and TRBJ2-5; D perhaps matches TRBD1 (6 bases). The CDR3 contains 13 residues. Trimming shortened V by 1 base and J by 5 bases, and 9 bases separated the two germline ends. Germline assignment: CDR1 SGHRS and CDR2 YFSETQ. The CDR3 spells CASSLRGFETQYF. In DNA form, the CDR3 reads TGCGCCAGCAGCTTGAGGGGGTTTGAGACCCAGTACTTC. Looking up the rest from reference TRBV5-1 and TRBJ2-5 gives the full variable domain: KAGVTQTPRYLIKTRGQQVTLSCSPISGHRSVSWYQQTPGQGLQFLFEYFSETQRNKGNFPGRFSGRQFSNSRSEMNVSTLELGDSALYLCASSLRGFETQYFGPGTRLLVL.

The rearrangement links TRBV5-4 to TRBJ2-3; 10 bases agree with TRBD2. J was trimmed by 2 bases and V by 1 base; bases with no gene match: 4. The germline V gene has CDR1 SGHNT and CDR2 YYREEE (reference sequence). This CDR3 spans 16 amino acids. The CDR3 DNA sequence: TGTGCCAGCAGCTTGCTACTAGCGGGAAACACAGATACGCAGTATTTT. Translated: CASSLLLAGNTDTQYF.

The V call is TRBV27, the J call TRBJ2-2; 9 bases agree with TRBD2. The length of the CDR3 is 17 residues. The V gene's germline CDR1 is MNHEY and CDR2 SMNVEV (reference sequence). V shed 1 base, J shed 3 bases, and the junction held 6 bases outside the gene matches. This CDR3 reads CASSLWGGRAYTGELFF. As DNA, the CDR3 is TGTGCCAGCAGTTTATGGGGCGGGAGGGCCTACACCGGGGAGCTGTTTTTT.

V is TRBV5-1 and J is TRBJ1-5, with a possible D match to TRBD1 (5 bases). V was trimmed by 3 bases and J by 4 bases, leaving 14 bases between them. CDR1 is SGHRS and CDR2 is YFSETQ in the germline V gene. CDR3 length: 15 residues. The CDR3 nucleotides are TGCGCCAGCAGCTCGAATGGGGCAGTGAATCAGCCCCAGCATTTT. It specifies CASSSNGAVNQPQHF. Combining the CDR3 with reference TRBV5-1 and TRBJ1-5 gives the whole variable domain KAGVTQTPRYLIKTRGQQVTLSCSPISGHRSVSWYQQTPGQGLQFLFEYFSETQRNKGNFPGRFSGRQFSNSRSEMNVSTLELGDSALYLCASSSNGAVNQPQHFGDGTRLSIL.

With respect to this clone: One end of the junction varies from germline; a read error may be responsible. This rearrangement joins TRBV7-7 to TRBJ2-5; D is perhaps TRBD1 (6 bases). Germline lookup yields CDR1 SSHAT and CDR2 FNYEAQ (reference sequence). There are 15 residues in the CDR3. CDR3 amino acids: CASSLRGTAQETQYF. CDR3 nucleotides: TGTGCTAGCAGCCTAAGGGGGACGGCTCAAGAGACCCAGTACTTC.

This clone was counted a single time. V is TRBV28 and J is TRBJ2-7; no firm D call. The CDR3 runs 16 residues. The V and J ends lost 4 bases and 0 bases respectively, with 16 bases between them. Germline V gene lookup returns CDR1 MDHEN and CDR2 SYDVKM. The CDR3, as DNA: TGTGCCAGCAGTTCCCCAAGTCGAAGAGGCTCCTACGAGCAGTACTTC. This sequence encodes CASSSPSRRGSYEQYF.

The chain couples TRBV11-2 to TRBJ1-1, with 8 nucleotides matching TRBD1. V gave up 5 bases and J gave up 6 bases; unmatched junction bases: 8. The germline V gene encodes CDR1 SGHAT and CDR2 FQNNGV. The CDR3 spans 14 residues. Here the CDR3 DNA reads TGTGCCAGCAGCCAGTGGACAGGGAGGGCTGAAGCTTTCTTT. Translated, it gives CASSQWTGRAEAFF.

The chain uses TRBV7-9 and TRBJ2-5; tentatively, D is TRBD1 or TRBD2 (5 bases each). The V gene's germline CDR1 is SEHNR and CDR2 FQNEAQ (reference sequence). Trimming cost V 7 bases and J 2 bases, with 17 bases left between them. This CDR3 is built from 15 residues. DNA of the CDR3: TGTGCCAGCATCCCGATAGAGGGGCGGCAAGAGACCCAGTACTTC. Its translation is CASIPIEGRQETQYF.

The V call is TRBV19, the J call TRBJ2-5, with 8 bases identical to TRBD2. CDR3 length: 14 amino acids. Germline CDR1 is LNHDA and CDR2 is SQIVND (reference sequence). Unmatched junction bases numbered 9, after V lost 7 bases and J lost 5 bases. CDR3 sequence (DNA): TGTGCCAGTAACCCGGGTAGCGGGATTGAGACCCAGTACTTC. It is translated as CASNPGSGIETQYF.